This TCR beta chain comes out of a study of T cell changes during pregnancy in multiple sclerosis. Germline CDR1 SGHRS, CDR2 YFSETQ. The CDR3 runs 15 residues. V lost 0 bases, J lost 5 bases, and 4 bases stayed unmatched. Some clones are missing from TCRdb's copy, which holds only in-frame ones; the method was immunoSEQ multiplex PCR. This sample yields tens of thousands of clones, of which 90% are seen a single time; approximately 0.47% belongs to the top ten. This receptor was identified in a female donor in good health, enrolled as a control in a pregnancy study. Sequenced material: CD4+ T cells from peripheral blood mononuclear cells, taken in the second trimester of pregnancy. The gene calls are TRBV5-1 and TRBJ2-2; 7 bases line up with TRBD2. The CDR3 loop reads CASSLGGGGTGELFF. The CDR3, as DNA: TGCGCCAGCAGCTTGGGAGGCGGGGGAACCGGGGAGCTGTTTTTT.